These 7 T cell receptor beta chains share one sample of origin, sequenced in a study of shared clonotypes between healthy human individuals. CD8 cells regarded as naive lacked CD45RO, were positively chosen for CCR7, and omitted terminally differentiated effector memory CD45RA+ cells. Libraries were prepared by immunoSEQ multiplex PCR; TCRdb keeps only in-frame clonotypes and omits some of them. In the table there are under 700,000 clones, approximately 95% of which are singletons. Specimen: naive CD8+ T cells sorted from blood. These receptors came from a woman in her twenties or thirties in good health.

The V and J genes are TRBV19 and TRBJ1-5, with D unclear. CDR3 size: 14 residues. Germline CDR1 LNHDA, CDR2 SQIVND (reference sequence). Deletions cut 9 bases from V and 1 base from J, with 13 bases between. The CDR3 region is CASASFESNQPQHF. The CDR3 coding sequence is TGTGCCAGCGCAAGCTTCGAGAGCAATCAGCCCCAGCATTTT.

The chain's CDR3 is CASSPSGPSYEQYF. CDR3 nucleotide sequence: TGTGCCAGCTCACCTTCGGGACCGAGCTACGAGCAGTACTTC. The chain uses TRBV18 and TRBJ2-7; tentatively, D is TRBD1 or TRBD2 (5 bases each). Trimming stripped 3 bases from V and 3 bases from J, with 12 bases between. Germline lookup yields CDR1 KGHSH and CDR2 LQKENI. The CDR3 length is 14 residues.

This clone was recorded only once. The gene calls are TRBV27 and TRBJ2-5, with D perhaps matching TRBD1 (6 bases). The last part of the DNA fits TRBJ2-7 better; the J call may be wrong. CDR3 length: 14 residues. Germline V gene data show CDR1 as MNHEY and CDR2 as SMNVEV (reference sequence). The CDR3 region has the DNA TGTGCCAGCAGTTTAGGACAGTACCCCTACGAGCAGTACTTC. Encoded protein: CASSLGQYPYEQYF.

This clone was observed once. The chain links TRBV10-3 to TRBJ2-5; the match to TRBD2 covers 11 bases. After removal of 2 bases from V and 0 bases from J, the junction contained 8 bases not matched to a gene. The CDR3 covers 18 residues. Per the germline V gene, CDR1 is ENHRY and CDR2 is SYGVKD. The CDR3 sequence is CAISEGPSGRTYQETQYF. CDR3 nucleotide sequence: TGTGCCATCAGTGAGGGTCCTAGCGGGAGGACGTACCAAGAGACCCAGTACTTC.

V and J are TRBV5-4 and TRBJ2-7; 9 bases agree with TRBD2. V shed 4 bases, J shed 1 base, and the junction held 9 bases outside the gene matches. The CDR3 consists of 16 residues. Germline CDR1 and CDR2: SGHNT and YYREEE (reference sequence). The CDR3 loop reads CASSHVPSGASYEQYF. The CDR3 DNA reads as TGTGCCAGCAGCCACGTCCCTAGCGGGGCTTCCTACGAGCAGTACTTC. The variable domain in full, completed from reference TRBV5-4 and TRBJ2-7, reads ETGVTQSPTHLIKTRGQQVTLRCSSQSGHNTVSWYQQALGQGPQFIFQYYREEENGRGNFPPRFSGLQFPNYSSELNVNALELDDSALYLCASSHVPSGASYEQYFGPGTRLTVT.

The chain is built from TRBV27 and TRBJ2-7; 10 bases agree with TRBD2. The CDR3 length is 13 residues. Germline CDR1 reads MNHEY; CDR2 reads SMNVEV (reference sequence). The trim removed 9 bases at V and 5 bases at J, leaving 7 bases unmatched. The CDR3 spells CARKTSGKDEQYF. CDR3 in DNA: TGTGCCAGGAAAACTAGCGGGAAAGACGAGCAGTACTTC.

The chain uses TRBV28 and TRBJ2-5; 12 bases are shared with TRBD2. Near its end, the DNA agrees better with TRBJ2-7, so the J call may be wrong. The CDR3 is 14 amino acids. Germline V gene data show CDR1 as MDHEN and CDR2 as SYDVKM. The CDR3 sequence is CATDRLAGAYEQYF. In nucleotides, the CDR3 is TGTGCCACCGATAGACTAGCGGGAGCTTACGAGCAGTACTTC.